A single sample is the source of the 23 T cell receptor beta chains below, sequenced in a study of human T cells and chemical hapten exposure. Described time point: healthy volunteer bleed at 6 weeks. Blood, whole and unfractionated, served as the source for total RNA extraction. TCRdb itself ran the RACE reads through MiXCR, one entry per CDR3 protein. The table has over 35,000 distinct CDR3 sequences, about 4% seen once. The sample consisted of whole blood. All receptors come from a human donor in good health. Some clones in this sample may be carry-over from other donors' samples.

CDR3 loop: CASSFIDRTLDEQYF. In DNA, the CDR3 is TGTGCCAGCAGCTTCATTGACAGAACCCTAGACGAGCAGTACTTC. The genes are TRBV5-4 and TRBJ2-7; tentative D call: TRBD1 (5 bases). The ends were cut back, 2 bases at V and 5 bases at J, with 17 bases in the middle. CDR3 length: 15 amino acids. Germline lookup yields CDR1 SGHNT and CDR2 YYREEE (reference sequence).

This clonotype came up many times. The rearrangement uses TRBV10-3 and TRBJ2-3; perhaps TRBD2 as D (5 bases). The V end was cut by 3 bases, the J end by 6 bases, with 13 bases between. CDR3 size: 14 residues. Germline V gives CDR1 ENHRY, CDR2 SYGVKD. CDR3 protein: CAISDLANGDTQYF. CDR3 nucleotides: TGTGCCATCAGTGACCTAGCCAACGGGGATACGCAGTATTTT.

The sample holds a few counts of this clonotype. The chain has TRBV29-1 and TRBJ1-2; D gene uncertain. Germline CDR1 reads SQVTM; CDR2 reads ANQGSEA. Deletions cut 1 base from V and 3 bases from J, with 15 bases between. This CDR3 contains 15 residues. The CDR3 is CSVEARRGRDYGYTF. The CDR3 region has the DNA TGCAGCGTTGAAGCCCGGAGAGGGAGGGACTATGGCTACACCTTC.

This clonotype was seen a few times. The genes are TRBV6-1 and TRBJ1-5, with D tentatively TRBD1 (5 bases). Germline V lookup: CDR1 MNHNS, CDR2 SASEGT. Trimming stripped 7 bases from V and 6 bases from J, with 19 bases between. This CDR3 is built from 15 residues. The CDR3 protein is CASTLGGEGSQPQHF. CDR3 nucleotide sequence: TGTGCCAGCACCCTTGGGGGGGAAGGTAGTCAGCCCCAGCATTTT.

This clonotype showed up many times. The genes are TRBV2 and TRBJ2-6; D might be TRBD1 (5 bases). Germline values: CDR1 SNHLY, CDR2 FYNNEI. The V end lost 4 bases, the J end lost 0 bases, and 7 bases lay between the germline ends. The CDR3 sequence is 15 residues long. CDR3 nucleotide sequence: TGTGCCAGCAGTGCTGGGGCCTCTGGGGCCAACGTCCTGACTTTC. This encodes CASSAGASGANVLTF.

This clonotype was counted ten times or more. This chain uses TRBV6-1 with TRBJ2-3; either TRBD1 or TRBD2 may supply D (5 bases each). The CDR3 is 14 residues long. V dropped 2 bases and J dropped 4 bases, with 10 bases sitting between them. CDR1 is MNHNS and CDR2 is SASEGT in the germline V gene. The CDR3 spells CASSEQGTPDTQYF. CDR3 bases: TGTGCCAGCAGTGAACAAGGGACCCCAGATACGCAGTATTTT.

This chain joins TRBV4-1 and TRBJ1-1; TRBD1 agrees at 7 bases. The CDR3 totals 14 residues. Trimming at V came to 6 bases and at J to 4 bases, leaving 8 bases not matched to a gene. In germline, CDR1 is MGHRA, CDR2 YSYEKL. The CDR3 DNA reads TGCGCCAGCAGTGGTCTGACAGGGAGCACTGAAGCTTTCTTT. This sequence encodes CASSGLTGSTEAFF.

The chain is built from TRBV29-1 and TRBJ2-7; 9 positions agree with TRBD2. CDR3 length equals 14 residues. The germline V gene has CDR1 SQVTM and CDR2 ANQGSEA. The J segment lost 6 bases and the V segment lost 7 bases, leaving 13 bases of the junction unmatched. The CDR3 loop reads CSGSVGGGVVEQYF. The DNA of the CDR3 is TGCAGCGGGAGCGTTGGCGGGGGGGTTGTCGAGCAGTACTTC.

This clonotype occurred many times. CDR3 DNA sequence: TGCGCCAGCAGCTTGGAAGGACCCATGAACACTGAAGCTTTCTTT. Protein product: CASSLEGPMNTEAFF. The J gene is TRBJ1-1, the V gene TRBV5-1, with unresolved D. CDR3 length equals 15 residues. The V and J ends lost 0 bases and 0 bases respectively, with 9 bases between them. CDR1 is SGHRS and CDR2 is YFSETQ in the germline V gene. Together with reference TRBV5-1 and TRBJ1-1, the CDR3 gives the full variable domain: KAGVTQTPRYLIKTRGQQVTLSCSPISGHRSVSWYQQTPGQGLQFLFEYFSETQRNKGNFPGRFSGRQFSNSRSEMNVSTLELGDSALYLCASSLEGPMNTEAFFGQGTRLTVV.

This clonotype was recorded at least ten times. The rearrangement links TRBV28 to TRBJ2-7, with TRBD1 matching 7 bases. CDR1 is MDHEN and CDR2 is SYDVKM in the germline V gene. This CDR3 has 12 amino acids. The V and J ends lost 6 bases and 4 bases, in that order; junction bases with no gene match: 3. For the CDR3, the DNA is TGTGCCAGCAGCGGGACAGCTTACGAGCAGTACTTC. Translating it yields CASSGTAYEQYF.

This clonotype was seen many times. CDR3 sequence: CASSPDRRGAGNQPQHF. The CDR3 DNA reads TGTGCCAGCAGCCCGGATCGGAGGGGGGCAGGGAATCAGCCCCAGCATTTT. The rearrangement uses TRBV3-1 and TRBJ1-5; tentatively, D is TRBD1 (6 bases). This CDR3 is built from 17 residues. Germline assignment: CDR1 LGHDT and CDR2 YNNKEL (reference sequence). Trimming cost V 4 bases and J 4 bases, with 20 bases left between them.

As DNA, the CDR3 is TGTGCCAGCAGTTTGGGAGGGGGCGCGGGCAATCAGCCCCAGCATTTT. Its protein is CASSLGGGAGNQPQHF. The chain combines TRBV27 with TRBJ1-5; 7 nucleotides agree with TRBD1. Germline V gene sequence: CDR1 MNHEY, CDR2 SMNVEV (reference sequence). V trimming: 3 bases; J trimming: 2 bases; junction bases outside the gene matches: 7. The CDR3 totals 16 residues.

Ten or more counts support this clonotype. The V gene is TRBV6-5, the J gene TRBJ1-5, with D possibly TRBD1 on 5 matching bases. Between the trimmed V and J ends, which lost 8 bases and 2 bases, there was a span of 16 bases. Germline CDR1 and CDR2: MNHEY and SVGAGI. The CDR3 spans 15 residues. The CDR3 bases are TGTGCCAGCGCCCTACGCCGGGACGGCAATCAGCCCCAGCATTTT. It specifies CASALRRDGNQPQHF.

This clonotype came up many times. J is TRBJ1-2 and V is TRBV28; TRBD1 matches 9 bases. The CDR3 is 14 amino acids. With 3 bases clipped from V and 6 bases from J, the junction kept 5 bases outside the gene matches. In germline, CDR1 is MDHEN, CDR2 SYDVKM. The CDR3 sequence is CASSFRTGGDGYTF. CDR3 nucleotide sequence: TGTGCCAGCAGTTTCCGAACAGGGGGCGATGGCTACACCTTC.

This clonotype was seen at least ten times. The V gene is TRBV29-1, the J gene TRBJ2-3; weak D call: TRBD1 (5 bases). The CDR3 length is 14 residues. Germline CDR1 and CDR2: SQVTM and ANQGSEA. V was cut by 4 bases and J by 2 bases, with 13 bases left in between. In DNA form, the CDR3 reads TGCAGCGTTGGTCAGGGCCCTTCCACAGATACGCAGTATTTT. This gives the protein CSVGQGPSTDTQYF.

By frequency in the sample, this clonotype is medium-sized (0.01 to 0.1%). V is TRBV27 and J is TRBJ2-5, with 7 bases aligning to TRBD2. The trim removed 6 bases at V and 4 bases at J, leaving 5 bases unmatched. Germline CDR1 and CDR2: MNHEY and SMNVEV (reference sequence). The CDR3 sequence is 13 residues long. The CDR3 region is CASSLGGRETQYF. CDR3 nucleotide sequence: TGTGCCAGCAGCCTGGGAGGGAGAGAGACCCAGTACTTC.

This clonotype occurred many times. The chain couples TRBV9 to TRBJ2-2; 7 nucleotides line up with TRBD2. Trimming at V came to 0 bases and at J to 5 bases, leaving 7 bases not matched to a gene. CDR3 length equals 16 residues. Germline V gene lookup returns CDR1 SGDLS and CDR2 YYNGEE. CDR3: CASSVEAGSTTGELFF. As DNA, the CDR3 is TGTGCCAGCAGCGTAGAAGCGGGAAGTACGACCGGGGAGCTGTTTTTT. Using reference TRBV9 and TRBJ2-2 for the parts outside the CDR3, the full variable domain is DSGVTQTPKHLITATGQRVTLRCSPRSGDLSVYWYQQSLDQGLQFLIQYYNGEERAKGNILERFSAQQFPDLHSELNLSSLELGDSALYFCASSVEAGSTTGELFFGEGSRLTVL.

As for this clonotype: The junction shows a germline mismatch at one end, possibly a read error. The chain is built from TRBV14 and TRBJ2-3, with a weak D call TRBD2 (6 bases). The CDR3 covers 13 residues. Germline-derived CDR1 and CDR2 are SGHDN and FVKESK. Written as DNA, the CDR3 is TGTGCCAGCGATAGCGGATCTACAGATGCGCAGTATTTT. It translates to CASDSGSTDAQYF.

V usage is TRBV3-1 and J usage is TRBJ1-2, with 8 bases that match TRBD1. The CDR3 runs 15 residues. Trimming removed 1 base from V and 3 bases from J; junction bases left unmatched: 4. The germline V gene has CDR1 LGHDT and CDR2 YNNKEL (reference sequence). CDR3 in amino acids: CASSQGDRFYYGYTF. The CDR3 coding sequence is TGTGCCAGCAGCCAAGGGGACAGGTTCTACTATGGCTACACCTTC.

This clonotype has a count of ten or more. The chain combines TRBV28 with TRBJ2-7; D perhaps matches TRBD2 (5 bases). V lost 6 bases and J lost 2, with 14 bases in between. Germline V gene sequence: CDR1 MDHEN, CDR2 SYDVKM. The CDR3 is 14 amino acids. CDR3 region: CASRTDGGPYEQYF. As DNA, the CDR3 is TGTGCCAGCAGAACCGACGGCGGGCCCTACGAGCAGTACTTC.

This clonotype was detected many times. J is TRBJ2-7 and V is TRBV20-1; 9 nucleotides match TRBD1. J lost 0 bases, V lost 3 bases, and 3 bases had no gene match. The germline V gene encodes CDR1 DFQATT and CDR2 SNEGSKA (reference sequence). The CDR3 has 14 residues. CDR3 nucleotide sequence: TGCAGTGCTAGGGGACAGGGAAGCTCCTACGAGCAGTACTTC. Encoded protein: CSARGQGSSYEQYF.

This chain uses TRBV6-6 with TRBJ1-1; 7 nucleotides line up with TRBD1. Trimming took 6 bases from V and 4 from J; bases not matched to a gene: 8. Germline V gene lookup returns CDR1 MNHNY and CDR2 SVGAGI (reference sequence). This CDR3 is built from 14 residues. Written as DNA, the CDR3 is TGTGCCAGCAGCCCAACAGGGGCGATCACTGAAGCTTTCTTT. Translating gives CASSPTGAITEAFF.

This clonotype was counted at least ten times. DNA for the CDR3: TGTGCCAGCAGCCCAAGACAGGGAGAGTGGTCCGGCTACACCTTC. Translated: CASSPRQGEWSGYTF. This chain joins TRBV27 and TRBJ1-2, with TRBD1 matching 7 bases. The V gene's germline CDR1 is MNHEY and CDR2 SMNVEV (reference sequence). The V gene end was trimmed by 6 bases and the J gene end by 8 bases; junction bases not matched to a gene: 15. This CDR3 contains 15 residues.